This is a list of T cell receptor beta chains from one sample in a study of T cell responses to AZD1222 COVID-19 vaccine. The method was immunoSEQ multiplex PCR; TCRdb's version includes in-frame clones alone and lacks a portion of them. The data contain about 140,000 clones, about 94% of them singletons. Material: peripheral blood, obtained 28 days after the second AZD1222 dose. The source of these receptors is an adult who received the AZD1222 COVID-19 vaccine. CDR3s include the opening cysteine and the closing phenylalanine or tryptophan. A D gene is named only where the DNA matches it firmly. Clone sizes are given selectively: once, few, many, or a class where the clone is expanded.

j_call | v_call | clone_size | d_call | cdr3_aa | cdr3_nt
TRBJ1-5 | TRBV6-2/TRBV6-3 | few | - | CASSYAESGNQPQHF | TGTGCCAGCAGTTACGCGGAGAGCGGCAATCAGCCCCAGCATTTT
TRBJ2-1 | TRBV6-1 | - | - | CASSEVWPRNEQFF | TGTGCCAGCAGTGAAGTTTGGCCGAGAAATGAGCAGTTCTTC
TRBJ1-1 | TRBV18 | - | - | CASSPGMTEAFF | TGTGCCAGCTCACCAGGGATGACTGAAGCTTTCTTT
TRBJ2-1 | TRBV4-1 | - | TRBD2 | CASSHSPAGDYNEQFF | TGCGCCAGCAGCCATTCGCCGGCGGGGGATTACAATGAGCAGTTCTTC
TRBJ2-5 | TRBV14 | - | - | CASSQEVYQETQYF | TGTGCCAGCAGCCAGGAAGTGTACCAAGAGACCCAGTACTTC
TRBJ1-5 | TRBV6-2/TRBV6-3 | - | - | CASSYGGARQPQHF | TGTGCCAGCAGTTACGGGGGGGCTAGGCAGCCCCAGCATTTT
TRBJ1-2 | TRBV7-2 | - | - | CASSLAYSTSAYGYTF | TGTGCCAGCAGCTTAGCTTATTCTACTTCGGCCTATGGCTACACCTTC
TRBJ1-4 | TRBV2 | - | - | CASSDGGNTNEKLFF | TGTGCCAGCAGTGATGGGGGGAACACTAATGAAAAACTGTTTTTT
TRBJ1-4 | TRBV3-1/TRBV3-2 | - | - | CASRAPGFGHEKLFF | TGTGCCAGCAGGGCCCCAGGGTTTGGTCATGAAAAACTGTTTTTT
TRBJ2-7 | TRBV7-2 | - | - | CASSLGGTSSLYEQYF | TGTGCCAGCAGCTTAGGAGGGACTTCTTCCCTCTACGAGCAGTACTTC
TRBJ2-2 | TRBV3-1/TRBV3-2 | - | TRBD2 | CASSLGLAGAGELFF | TGTGCCAGCAGCTTGGGACTAGCGGGAGCCGGGGAGCTGTTTTTT
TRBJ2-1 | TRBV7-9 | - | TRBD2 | CASTILAGGYNEQFF | TGTGCCAGCACCATCCTAGCGGGAGGGTACAATGAGCAGTTCTTC
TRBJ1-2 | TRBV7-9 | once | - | CASSLVQGLYGYTF | TGTGCCAGCAGCTTAGTACAGGGCCTCTATGGCTACACCTTC
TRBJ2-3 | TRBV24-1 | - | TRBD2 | CATDRRGDPSFFRYF | TGTGCCACCGATAGGCGGGGGGATCCCTCTTTTTTTCGGTATTTT
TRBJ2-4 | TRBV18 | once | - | CASSHPDERAPLLAKNIQYF | TGTGCCAGCTCACACCCCGACGAGCGGGCCCCCCTCTTAGCCAAAAACATTCAGTACTTC
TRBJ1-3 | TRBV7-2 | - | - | CASSQGISGNTIYF | TGTGCCAGCAGCCAAGGGATCTCTGGAAACACCATATATTTT
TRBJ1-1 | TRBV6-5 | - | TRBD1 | CASSAGTGNTEAFF | TGTGCCAGCAGCGCCGGGACAGGGAACACTGAAGCTTTCTTT
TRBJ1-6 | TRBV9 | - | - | CASSVDYNSPLHF | TGTGCCAGCAGCGTAGACTATAATTCACCCCTCCACTTT
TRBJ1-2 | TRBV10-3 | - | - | CATTGQPQPNYGYTF | TGTGCCACCACCGGACAGCCGCAACCTAACTATGGCTACACCTTC
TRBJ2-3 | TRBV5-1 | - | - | CASSQSTGSDTQYF | TGCGCCAGCAGCCAGTCTACAGGGTCAGATACGCAGTATTTT
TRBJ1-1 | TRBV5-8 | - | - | CASSLKRRSIMNTEAFF | TGTGCCAGCAGCTTGAAGAGGCGGAGCATCATGAACACTGAAGCTTTCTTT
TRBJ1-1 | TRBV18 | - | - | CASSPQEKNTEAFF | TGTGCCAGCTCACCACAGGAGAAGAACACTGAAGCTTTCTTT
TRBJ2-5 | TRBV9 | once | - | CASSVYPQETQYF | TGTGCCAGCAGCGTGTACCCCCAAGAGACCCAGTACTTC
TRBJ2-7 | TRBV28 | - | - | CASSRSRGFHYGEQYF | TGTGCCAGCAGTCGCAGCCGGGGTTTCCACTACGGCGAGCAGTACTTC
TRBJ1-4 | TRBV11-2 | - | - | CASSLDRRGLQFF | TGTGCCAGCAGCTTAGATCGCAGGGGACTGCAGTTTTTT
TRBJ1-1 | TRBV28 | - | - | CASSEIMNTEAFF | TGTGCCAGCTCGGAGATCATGAACACTGAAGCTTTCTTT
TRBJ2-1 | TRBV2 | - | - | CAVDQDRTSLNEQFF | TGTGCCGTGGACCAAGACAGGACTAGTTTAAATGAGCAGTTCTTC
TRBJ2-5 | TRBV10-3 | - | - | CAISESPGGDPETQYF | TGTGCCATCAGTGAGTCCCCGGGTGGCGACCCTGAGACCCAGTACTTC
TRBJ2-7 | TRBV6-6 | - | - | CATRVGYTYEQYF | TGTGCCACCCGAGTAGGGTATACCTACGAGCAGTACTTC
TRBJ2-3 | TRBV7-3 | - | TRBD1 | CASSLRTGPFRTDTQYF | TGTGCCAGCAGCCTACGGACAGGGCCATTCCGCACAGATACGCAGTATTTT
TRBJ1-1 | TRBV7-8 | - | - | CASSLTMNTEAFF | TGTGCCAGCAGCTTAACGATGAACACTGAAGCTTTCTTT
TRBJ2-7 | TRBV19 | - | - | CASSIRDQYEQYF | TGTGCCAGTAGTATTCGGGACCAATACGAGCAGTACTTC
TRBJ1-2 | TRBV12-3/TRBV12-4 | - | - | CASSATGLGYTF | TGTGCCAGCAGTGCGACAGGTTTAGGCTACACCTTC
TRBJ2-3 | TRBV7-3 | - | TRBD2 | CASSERGDGTDTQYF | TGTGCCAGCAGCGAGCGGGGAGATGGCACAGATACGCAGTATTTT
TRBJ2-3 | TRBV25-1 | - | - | CASSAELVARYF | TGTGCCAGCAGTGCTGAACTAGTCGCGCGGTATTTT
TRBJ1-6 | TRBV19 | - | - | CASNSLGVHSSPLHF | TGTGCCAGTAACTCTCTGGGGGTCCATAGTTCACCCCTCCACTTT
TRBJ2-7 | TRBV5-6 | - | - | CASSLAAQVREQYF | TGTGCCAGCAGCTTGGCGGCGCAGGTTCGCGAGCAGTACTTC
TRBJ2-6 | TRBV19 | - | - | CASSMFRGSLSGANVLTF | TGTGCCAGTAGTATGTTTAGGGGTTCCCTCTCTGGGGCCAACGTCCTGACTTTC
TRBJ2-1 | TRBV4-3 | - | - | CASSQQPRPLINEQFF | TGCGCCAGCAGCCAACAACCAAGACCGTTAATCAATGAGCAGTTCTTC
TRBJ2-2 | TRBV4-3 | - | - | CASSQVAGNTGELFF | TGCGCCAGCAGCCAAGTAGCTGGGAACACCGGGGAGCTGTTTTTT
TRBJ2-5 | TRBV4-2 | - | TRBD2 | CASSQETGLAGEETQYF | TGTGCCAGCAGCCAAGAAACCGGACTAGCGGGAGAAGAGACCCAGTACTTC
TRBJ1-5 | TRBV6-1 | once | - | CASSVGQPNYSYQPQHF | TGTGCCAGCAGTGTTGGACAGCCCAACTATTCTTATCAGCCCCAGCATTTT
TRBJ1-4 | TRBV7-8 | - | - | CASSLRQGGEKLFF | TGTGCCAGCAGCTTACGGCAGGGAGGTGAAAAACTGTTTTTT
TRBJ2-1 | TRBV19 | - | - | CASSGANSWNEQFF | TGTGCCAGTAGCGGGGCAAACTCATGGAATGAGCAGTTCTTC
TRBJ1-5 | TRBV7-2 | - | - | CASSLALQGGQPQHF | TGTGCCAGCAGCTTAGCGTTGCAGGGAGGTCAGCCCCAGCATTTT
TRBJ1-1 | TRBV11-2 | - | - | CASGIGVGTEAFF | TGTGCCAGCGGGATAGGGGTGGGGACTGAAGCTTTCTTT
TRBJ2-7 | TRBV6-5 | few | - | CASSLKWGYEQYF | TGTGCCAGCAGCCTAAAATGGGGCTACGAGCAGTACTTC
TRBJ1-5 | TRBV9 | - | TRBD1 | CASSVDGTDNQPQHF | TGTGCCAGCAGCGTAGACGGGACAGACAATCAGCCCCAGCATTTT
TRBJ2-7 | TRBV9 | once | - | CASSVSGYPAQEQYF | TGTGCCAGCAGCGTTTCAGGATACCCCGCTCAGGAGCAGTACTTC
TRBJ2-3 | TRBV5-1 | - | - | CASSKGIEDTQYF | TGCGCCAGCAGCAAGGGGATCGAAGATACGCAGTATTTT
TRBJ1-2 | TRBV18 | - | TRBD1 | CASSRQGDYGYTF | TGTGCCAGCTCCCGCCAGGGGGACTATGGCTACACCTTC
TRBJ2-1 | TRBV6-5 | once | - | CASHRDGSDEQFF | TGTGCCAGCCATCGGGACGGTTCCGATGAGCAGTTCTTC
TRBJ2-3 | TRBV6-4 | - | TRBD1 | CASSGEGQGGDTQYF | TGTGCCAGCAGTGGCGAGGGACAGGGAGGCGATACGCAGTATTTT
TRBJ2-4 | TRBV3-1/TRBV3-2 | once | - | CASSQTDLIQYF | TGTGCCAGCAGCCAAACGGACCTTATTCAGTACTTC
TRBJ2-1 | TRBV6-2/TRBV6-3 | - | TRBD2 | CASSYTASGMRDNEQFF | TGTGCCAGCAGTTACACGGCTAGCGGGATGAGGGACAATGAGCAGTTCTTC